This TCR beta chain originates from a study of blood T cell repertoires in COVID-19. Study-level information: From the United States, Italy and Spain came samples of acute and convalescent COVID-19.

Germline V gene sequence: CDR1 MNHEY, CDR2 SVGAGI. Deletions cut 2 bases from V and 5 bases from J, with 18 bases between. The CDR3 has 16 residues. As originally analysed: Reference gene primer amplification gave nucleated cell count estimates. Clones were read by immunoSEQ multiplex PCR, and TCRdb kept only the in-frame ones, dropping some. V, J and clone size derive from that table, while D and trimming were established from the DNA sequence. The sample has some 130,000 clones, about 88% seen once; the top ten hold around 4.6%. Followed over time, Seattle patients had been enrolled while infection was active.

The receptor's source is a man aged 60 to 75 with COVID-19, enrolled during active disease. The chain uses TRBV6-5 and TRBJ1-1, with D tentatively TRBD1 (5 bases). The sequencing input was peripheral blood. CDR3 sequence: CASSYEPYRAGTEAFF. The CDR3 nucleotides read TGTGCCAGCAGTTACGAGCCTTATCGGGCAGGGACTGAAGCTTTCTTT.